This paragraph reports one TCR beta chain. Its antigen is undetermined. Sequencing of cultured CD4+ T cell DNA used the Oncomine TCR Beta short-read assay. Each CDR3 protein is one row after TCRdb ran MiXCR on the PCR reads. The table shows roughly 12,000 distinct CDR3 sequences, with approximately 81% occurring only once. The data were obtained in a study of vaccination and CD4 T cells after COVID-19. Study background: Controls had a CEFX pool, an HIV-1 Nef pool, or no peptide added. Study-level results: Researchers report that 304 of 307 vaccine-specific clones in convalescent patients proved spike mono-reactive.

Described treatment: roughly nine-day PBMC culture with coronavirus spike peptide pools or control peptides (ViraFEST assay). T cells were expanded with peptide pools, and expanded clonotypes were identified by TCR sequencing. Having spent 10 days in culture, CD4+ T cells were then isolated by negative selection. The germline V gene has CDR1 MNHEY and CDR2 SMNVEV (reference sequence). Between the trimmed V and J ends, which lost 6 bases and 3 bases, there was a span of 18 bases. The CDR3 spans 16 residues. The chain recombines TRBV27 with TRBJ2-1, with D unclear. The sample was CD4+ T cells from blood, cultured in vitro, taken after SARS-CoV-2 vaccination. The receptor was derived from a human donor who received a COVID-19 vaccine. Here the CDR3 DNA reads TGTGCCAGCAGGGATCGGGCCCAAGGATTCTACAATGAGCAGTTCTTC. This encodes CASRDRAQGFYNEQFF.